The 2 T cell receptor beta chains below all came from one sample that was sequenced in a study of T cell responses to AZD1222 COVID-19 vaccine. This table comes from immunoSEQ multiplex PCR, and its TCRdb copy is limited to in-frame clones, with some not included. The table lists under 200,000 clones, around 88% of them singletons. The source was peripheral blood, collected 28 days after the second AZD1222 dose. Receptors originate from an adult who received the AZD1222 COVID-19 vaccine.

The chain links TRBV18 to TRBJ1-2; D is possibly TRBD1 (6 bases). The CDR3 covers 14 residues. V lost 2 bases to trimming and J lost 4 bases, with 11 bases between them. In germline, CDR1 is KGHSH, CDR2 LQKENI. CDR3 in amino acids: CASSPEGGAYGYTF. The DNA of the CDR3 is TGTGCCAGCTCACCAGAGGGGGGGGCCTATGGCTACACCTTC.

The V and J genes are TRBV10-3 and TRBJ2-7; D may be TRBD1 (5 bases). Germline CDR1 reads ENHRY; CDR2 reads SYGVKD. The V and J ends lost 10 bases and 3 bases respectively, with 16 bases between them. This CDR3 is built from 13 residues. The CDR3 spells CATCQGADYEQYF. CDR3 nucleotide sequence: TGTGCCACGTGTCAGGGTGCGGACTACGAGCAGTACTTC.